What follows are 21 T cell receptor beta chains derived from one specimen sequenced in a study of molecular identifiers for immune sequencing clone quantification. MiXCR, run by TCRdb on the PCR reads, gives a single entry per CDR3 protein. The sample consists of about half a million distinct CDR3 sequences, about a fifth of them appearing once. The material sequenced was naive CD8+ T cells from blood, with Jurkat cell RNA spiked in. Subset reported: FACS-sorted CD8+CD4-CCR7+CD45RA+ naive T cells. The receptor set was obtained from a human donor in good health. Some libraries in this study had Jurkat cell RNA spiked in.

The chain combines TRBV6-2 or TRBV6-3 with TRBJ2-6, with 12 bases that match TRBD1. Per germline, CDR1 MNHEY and CDR2 SVGEGT. The CDR3 loop spans 18 amino acids. V was clipped by 4 bases and J by 3 bases; unmatched bases: 7. In DNA form, the CDR3 reads TGTGCCAGCAGTTTCGACCGGGACAGGGGGCTTGGGGCCAACGTCCTGACTTTC. Translation: CASSFDRDRGLGANVLTF.

This clonotype has ten or more counts. The rearrangement uses TRBV7-6 and TRBJ1-6; 10 positions match TRBD1. Trimming removed 1 base from V and 7 bases from J; junction bases left unmatched: 7. CDR1 and CDR2 (germline): SGHVS, FNYEAQ. The CDR3 is made up of 17 amino acids. The CDR3 here is CASSLVPPGQGNSPLHF. The CDR3, as DNA: TGTGCCAGCAGCTTAGTCCCTCCGGGACAGGGGAATTCACCCCTCCACTTT. The entire variable domain, with the rest obtained from reference TRBV7-6 and TRBJ1-6, is as follows: GAGVSQSPRYKVTKRGQDVALRCDPISGHVSLYWYRQALGQGPEFLTYFNYEAQQDKSGLPNDRFSAERPEGSISTLTIQRTEQRDSAMYRCASSLVPPGQGNSPLHFGNGTRLTVT.

This clonotype was recorded at least ten times. This chain uses TRBV5-1 with TRBJ1-5, with D uncertain. Trimming pared 4 bases from V and 2 bases from J, leaving 13 bases between. The length of the CDR3 is 15 residues. Germline V gene data show CDR1 as SGHRS and CDR2 as YFSETQ. The DNA of the CDR3 is TGCGCCAGCAGCGGAGGCGGGCGAGGCAATCAGCCCCAGCATTTT. Its translation: CASSGGGRGNQPQHF.

This clonotype came up many times. One end of the junction does not line up with germline, which may come from a read error. The chain recombines TRBV5-1 with TRBJ1-2, with no clear D. CDR1 and CDR2 (germline): SGHRS, YFSETQ. There are 11 residues in the CDR3. Here the CDR3 reads CASSPGVQDRF. CDR3 nucleotides: TGCGCCAGCAGCCCTGGGGTCCAAGATCGCTTC.

This clonotype was counted ten times or more. The V and J genes are TRBV6-5 and TRBJ1-2; D gene ambiguous. CDR3 size: 13 residues. Trimming took 6 bases from V and 5 from J, leaving 13 bases between them. Germline CDR1 is MNHEY and CDR2 is SVGAGI. CDR3 DNA sequence: TGTGCCAGCAGACCGCCCCGTTGGTATGGCTACACCTTC. Protein sequence: CASRPPRWYGYTF.

This clonotype was found a few times. The rearrangement links TRBV13 to TRBJ2-7; D remains unclear. The CDR3 sequence is 13 residues long. The germline V and J ends were trimmed by 0 bases and 6 bases, with 9 bases remaining between them. Germline V lookup: CDR1 PRHDT, CDR2 FYEKMQ (reference sequence). In DNA form, the CDR3 reads TGTGCCAGCAGCTTAGGACGGGCGGCCGAGCAGTACTTC. Translated, it gives CASSLGRAAEQYF.

The chain joins TRBV28 to TRBJ2-5; D gene ambiguous. With 3 bases removed from V and 5 bases from J, the gap between germline ends came to 10 bases. The CDR3 runs 13 residues. CDR1 and CDR2 from the germline V gene are MDHEN and SYDVKM. CDR3 DNA: TGTGCCAGCAGTTTTAATAGGGTTGAGACCCAGTACTTC. This sequence encodes CASSFNRVETQYF.

The V gene is TRBV14, the J gene TRBJ2-7, with 8 bases that match TRBD1. V gave up 4 bases and J gave up 2 bases; unmatched junction bases: 10. This CDR3 is built from 16 residues. Germline V lookup: CDR1 SGHDN, CDR2 FVKESK. This CDR3 is CASSPTTDRATYEQYF. The CDR3, as DNA: TGTGCCAGCAGCCCCACCACGGACAGGGCGACCTACGAGCAGTACTTC.

On this clonotype itself: One end of the junction varies from germline; a read error may be responsible. V is TRBV2 and J is TRBJ1-5; 7 bases line up with TRBD1. This CDR3 contains 14 residues. The germline V gene has CDR1 SNHLY and CDR2 FYNNEI. In DNA, the CDR3 is TGTGCCAGCACCACAGGGGATAGCAATCAGCCCCGGCATTTT. It is translated as CASTTGDSNQPRHF.

This clonotype has more than one count but fewer than ten. V usage is TRBV19 and J usage is TRBJ2-7, with D tentatively TRBD1 or TRBD2 (5 bases each). CDR3 length: 14 residues. CDR1 is LNHDA and CDR2 is SQIVND in the germline V gene (reference sequence). Trimming took off 3 bases at V and 2 bases at J, with 11 bases between the two ends. CDR3 sequence: CASSMGVSAYEQYF. CDR3 DNA sequence: TGTGCCAGTAGTATGGGGGTATCGGCCTACGAGCAGTACTTC.

Regarding this clonotype: An end of the junction differs from the germline gene, which may be a read error. The chain links TRBV6-5 to TRBJ2-1, with TRBD1 matching over 7 bases. Germline CDR1 reads MNHEY; CDR2 reads SVGAGI. The CDR3 is 13 residues long. In DNA form, the CDR3 reads TGTGCCAACAGTTACTCGACAGGGAATGAGCAGTTCTTC. Translated: CANSYSTGNEQFF.

At least ten counts were recorded for this clonotype. This chain joins TRBV6-2 or TRBV6-3 and TRBJ1-1; D call uncertain. V was trimmed by 2 bases and J by 6 bases, leaving 10 bases between them. Germline V gives CDR1 MNHEY, CDR2 SVGEGT. The CDR3 length is 13 residues. For the CDR3, the DNA is TGTGCCAGCAGTTACATCCTTTCACCTGAAGCTTTCTTT. Encoded protein: CASSYILSPEAFF.

This clonotype was recorded a few times. The rearrangement links TRBV3-1 to TRBJ2-5, with 9 bases lining up with TRBD1. CDR1 is LGHDT and CDR2 is YNNKEL in the germline V gene (reference sequence). Trimming removed 8 bases from V and 4 bases from J; junction bases left unmatched: 14. This CDR3 comprises 16 residues. The CDR3 coding sequence is TGTGCCAGCTCCTCCCCACAGGGGGCGGTAGGAGAGACCCAGTACTTC. This codes for CASSSPQGAVGETQYF.

This clonotype turned up a few times. The chain uses TRBV6-2 or TRBV6-3 and TRBJ2-7; 14 bases line up with TRBD2. CDR3 length: 17 residues. Germline CDR1 MNHEY, CDR2 SVGEGT. V gave up 5 bases and J gave up 0 bases; unmatched junction bases: 6. The CDR3 DNA reads as TGTGCCAGCAGTCACGGACTAGCGGGGGGCTTCTCCTACGAGCAGTACTTC. This sequence encodes CASSHGLAGGFSYEQYF.

In the case of this clonotype: A much larger clone lies one base from this, so it may be a read error. V usage is TRBV28 and J usage is TRBJ2-1; no reliable D call. Germline V lookup: CDR1 MDHEN, CDR2 SYDVKM. The CDR3 totals 16 residues. The CDR3 nucleotides read TGTGCCTGCAGTGACCTCGCCGGCTCCCTTTACAATGAGCAGTTCTTC. Its translation: CACSDLAGSLYNEQFF.

The V and J genes are TRBV12-3 or TRBV12-4 and TRBJ2-2; D is undetermined. CDR3 length: 14 residues. V lost 6 bases, J lost 6 bases, and 14 bases lay in between. The DNA of the CDR3 is TGTGCCAGCAGCCCCTACGGAGCCGCCGGGGAGCTGTTTTTT. Amino acids: CASSPYGAAGELFF.

The V gene is TRBV11-2, the J gene TRBJ2-7; D is undetermined. Trimming took off 0 bases at V and 6 bases at J, with 6 bases between the two ends. The length of the CDR3 is 12 residues. From germline, CDR1 is SGHAT and CDR2 FQNNGV. The DNA for the CDR3 is TGTGCCAGCAGCTTAGACGAACTCGAGCAGTACTTC. Translated, it gives CASSLDELEQYF.

This clonotype was counted a single time. A much larger clonotype is one base distant, so this may be a read error. The chain joins TRBV7-9 to TRBJ2-7; 7 bases match TRBD2. The CDR3 has 14 residues. Germline V CDR1 and CDR2: SEHNR, FQNEAQ (reference sequence). J lost 5 bases, V lost 4 bases, and 8 bases had no gene match. The CDR3 coding sequence is TGTGCCAGCAGCTCCGTACTAGCGCAAAACGAGCAGTACTTC. This gives the protein CASSSVLAQNEQYF.

This clonotype showed up many times. The chain carries TRBV9 and TRBJ2-5; 7 bases map to TRBD2. V gave up 4 bases and J gave up 3 bases; unmatched junction bases: 6. Germline CDR1 SGDLS, CDR2 YYNGEE. The CDR3 loop spans 14 amino acids. CDR3 protein: CASSPDGGEETQYF. CDR3 bases: TGTGCCAGCAGCCCAGATGGGGGGGAAGAGACCCAGTACTTC.

A few counts support this clonotype. V usage is TRBV6-1 and J usage is TRBJ2-3; the D gene is possibly TRBD2 (5 bases). Trimming cost V 2 bases and J 1 base, with 16 bases left between them. Germline values: CDR1 MNHNS, CDR2 SASEGT. The length of the CDR3 is 17 residues. The CDR3 reads CASSERYVGVGTDTQYF. CDR3 sequence (DNA): TGTGCCAGCAGTGAACGGTATGTGGGAGTAGGCACAGATACGCAGTATTTT.

There are a few counts of this clonotype. The rearrangement links TRBV7-2 to TRBJ1-3; 7 nucleotides align to TRBD1. CDR3 length: 16 residues. After removal of 5 bases from V and 0 bases from J, the junction contained 7 bases not matched to a gene. Germline V gene data show CDR1 as SGHTA and CDR2 as FQGNSA. The DNA of the CDR3 is TGTGCCAGCAGCCAGACAGGGTATAACTCTGGAAACACCATATATTTT. It encodes CASSQTGYNSGNTIYF.